This section outlines one T cell receptor beta chain sequence together with its context. This entry belongs to a study of blood T cell repertoires in COVID-19. Study as a whole: Acute and convalescent COVID-19 samples came from the United States, Italy and Spain.

This CDR3 comprises 15 residues. V lost 0 bases to trimming and J lost 3 bases, with 12 bases between them. CDR1 is LGHNA and CDR2 is YNFKEQ in the germline V gene. Per the study methods: Nucleated cell number was recorded as an estimate derived from reference gene primer amplification. The table came from immunoSEQ multiplex PCR; TCRdb's copy has only in-frame clones and leaves some out. That table gives V, J and clone size, and the DNA gave D and trimming. This table holds tens of thousands of clones, just under 75% found once. While infection was still active, Seattle patients were enrolled and then followed longitudinally.

The chain carries TRBV4-2 and TRBJ2-7; D might be TRBD1 (5 bases). The sequencing input was peripheral blood. The sequence was collected from a woman in her 70s with COVID-19, enrolled during active disease. The CDR3, as DNA: TGTGCCAGCAGCCAAGATTGGGCAGGGCACTACGAGCAGTACTTC. Its translation: CASSQDWAGHYEQYF.